These 5 T cell receptor beta chains were all obtained from the same sample, sequenced in a study of cytomegalovirus exposure and HLA in healthy donors. It was with 60 Vbeta and 13 Jbeta primers that the PCR ran. The protocol was immunoSEQ multiplex PCR, while the TCRdb copy is restricted to in-frame clones and leaves out a portion. This table has around 180,000 clones, 80% appearing once. The sample consisted of PBMCs. The receptors here all came from a woman in her 40s in good health and CMV-seronegative.

The V call is TRBV18, the J call TRBJ2-7, with TRBD1 identical over 9 bases. The CDR3 runs to 16 residues. The germline gives CDR1 KGHSH, CDR2 LQKENI. Trimming removed 2 bases from V and 6 bases from J; junction bases left unmatched: 11. The CDR3 loop is CASSPATGGSFFEQYV. CDR3 bases: TGTGCCAGCTCACCAGCCACAGGGGGCTCTTTCTTCGAGCAGTACGTC.

The chain couples TRBV15 to TRBJ2-5; maybe TRBD2 (6 bases). The germline V gene has CDR1 LNHNV and CDR2 YYDKDF (reference sequence). V lost 5 bases and J 5 bases, leaving 12 bases between the germline ends. The CDR3 covers 13 residues. CDR3 sequence reads: CATSLRRGETQYF. In nucleotides, the CDR3 is TGTGCCACCAGCCTGCGACGGGGGGAGACCCAGTACTTC. The variable domain in full, completed from reference TRBV15 and TRBJ2-5, reads DAMVIQNPRYQVTQFGKPVTLSCSQTLNHNVMYWYQQKSSQAPKLLFHYYDKDFNNEADTPDNFQSRRPNTSFCFLDIRSPGLGDTAMYLCATSLRRGETQYFGPGTRLLVL.

A remark on this clone: The germline gene is not matched at one end of the junction; a read error may be the cause. This chain connects TRBV7-2 to TRBJ2-1; the match to TRBD2 covers 14 bases. The CDR3 consists of 14 residues. Germline V CDR1 and CDR2: SGHTA, FQGNSA. This chain's CDR3 is CASSSRTSGRPKVF. CDR3 coding DNA: TGTGCCAGCAGTTCCCGGACTAGCGGGAGGCCGAAGGTCTTC. Supplemented by reference TRBV7-2 and TRBJ2-1, the full variable domain reads GAGVSQSPSNKVTEKGKDVELRCDPISGHTALYWYRQSLGQGLEFLIYFQGNSAPDKSGLPSDRFSAERTGGSVSTLTIQRTQQEDSAVYLCASSSRTSGRPKVFGPGTRLTVL.

The V gene is TRBV7-6, the J gene TRBJ2-5; 8 bases map to TRBD2. The CDR3 has 17 residues. Germline-derived CDR1 and CDR2 are SGHVS and FNYEAQ. V shed 4 bases, J shed 5 bases, and the junction held 15 bases outside the gene matches. The CDR3 is CASSYGVAGKLVETQYF. The CDR3 bases are TGTGCCAGCAGCTATGGGGTAGCGGGGAAATTAGTGGAGACCCAGTACTTC.

V is TRBV19 and J is TRBJ1-1, with 7 bases identical to TRBD1. The germline gives CDR1 LNHDA, CDR2 SQIVND (reference sequence). V lost 4 bases and J lost 3; bases outside the gene matches: 11. The CDR3 covers 16 residues. The CDR3 nucleotides are TGTGCCAGTAGTAACGGCAGGGGGACCCCGGACACTGAAGCTTTCTTT. Amino acids: CASSNGRGTPDTEAFF.